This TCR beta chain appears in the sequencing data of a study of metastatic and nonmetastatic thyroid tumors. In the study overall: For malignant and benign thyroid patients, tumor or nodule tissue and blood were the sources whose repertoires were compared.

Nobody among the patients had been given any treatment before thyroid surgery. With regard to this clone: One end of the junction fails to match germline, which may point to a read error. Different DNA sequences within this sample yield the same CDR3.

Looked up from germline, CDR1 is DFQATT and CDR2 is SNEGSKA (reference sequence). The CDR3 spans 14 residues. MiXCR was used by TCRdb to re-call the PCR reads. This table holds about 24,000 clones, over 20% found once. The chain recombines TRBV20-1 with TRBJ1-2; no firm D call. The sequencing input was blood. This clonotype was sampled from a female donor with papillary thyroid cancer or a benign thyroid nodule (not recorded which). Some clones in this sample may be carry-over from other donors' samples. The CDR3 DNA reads TGCAGTGCAGGGAACCCGCAGGCCAACTACGGCTACACCTTC. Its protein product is CSAGNPQANYGYTF.